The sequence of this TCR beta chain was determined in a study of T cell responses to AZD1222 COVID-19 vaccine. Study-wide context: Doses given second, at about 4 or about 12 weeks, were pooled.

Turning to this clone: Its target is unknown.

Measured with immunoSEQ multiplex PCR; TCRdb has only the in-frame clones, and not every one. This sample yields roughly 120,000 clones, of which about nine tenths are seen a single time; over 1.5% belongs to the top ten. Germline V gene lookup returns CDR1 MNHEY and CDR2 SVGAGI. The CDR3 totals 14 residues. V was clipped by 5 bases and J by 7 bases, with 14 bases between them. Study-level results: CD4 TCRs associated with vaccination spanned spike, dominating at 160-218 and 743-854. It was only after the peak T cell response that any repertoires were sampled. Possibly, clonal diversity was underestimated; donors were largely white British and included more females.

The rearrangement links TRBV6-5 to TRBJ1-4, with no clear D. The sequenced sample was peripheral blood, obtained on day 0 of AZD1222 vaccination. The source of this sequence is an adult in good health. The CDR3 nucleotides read TGTGCCAGCAGTCCCCGACCGGGGTCTGAAAAACTGTTTTTT. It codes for CASSPRPGSEKLFF.